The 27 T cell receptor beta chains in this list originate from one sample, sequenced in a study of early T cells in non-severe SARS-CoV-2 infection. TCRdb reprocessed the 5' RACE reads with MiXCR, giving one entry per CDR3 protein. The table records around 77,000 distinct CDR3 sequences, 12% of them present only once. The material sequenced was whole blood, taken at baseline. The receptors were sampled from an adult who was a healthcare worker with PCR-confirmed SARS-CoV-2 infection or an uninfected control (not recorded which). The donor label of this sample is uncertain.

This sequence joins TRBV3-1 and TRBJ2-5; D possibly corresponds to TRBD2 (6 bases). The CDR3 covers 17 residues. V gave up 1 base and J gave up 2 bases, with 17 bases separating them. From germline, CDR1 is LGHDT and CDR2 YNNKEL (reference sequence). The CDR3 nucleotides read TGTGCCAGCAGCCAAGGTGCACGGGACTGGAGACAAGAGACCCAGTACTTC. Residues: CASSQGARDWRQETQYF.

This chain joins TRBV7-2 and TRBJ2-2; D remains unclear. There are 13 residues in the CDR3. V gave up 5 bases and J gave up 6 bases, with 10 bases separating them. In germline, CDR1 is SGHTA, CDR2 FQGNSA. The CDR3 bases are TGTGCCAGCAGCCCGATGGGGTCCGGGGAGCTGTTTTTT. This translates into CASSPMGSGELFF.

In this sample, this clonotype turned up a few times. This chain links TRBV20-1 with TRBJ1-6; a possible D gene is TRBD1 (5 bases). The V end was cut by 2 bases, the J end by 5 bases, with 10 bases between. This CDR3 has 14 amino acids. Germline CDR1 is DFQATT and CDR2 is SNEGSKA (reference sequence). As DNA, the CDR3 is TGCAGTGCTAGAAAAGGGACGGATAATTCACCCCTCCACTTT. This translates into CSARKGTDNSPLHF.

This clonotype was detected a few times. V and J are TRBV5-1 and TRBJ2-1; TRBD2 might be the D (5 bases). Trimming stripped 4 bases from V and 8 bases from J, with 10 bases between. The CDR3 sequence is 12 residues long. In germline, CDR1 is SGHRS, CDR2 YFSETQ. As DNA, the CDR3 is TGCGCCAGCAGCCAGGTACTAGATGAGCAGTTCTTC. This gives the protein CASSQVLDEQFF.

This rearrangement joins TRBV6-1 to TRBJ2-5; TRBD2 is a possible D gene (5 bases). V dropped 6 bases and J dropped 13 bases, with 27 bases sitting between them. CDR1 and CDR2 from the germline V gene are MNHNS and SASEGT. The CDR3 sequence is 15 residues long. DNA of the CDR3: TGTGCCAGCAGGGCGGCGCAGCGGACCCTAAATCGCGGGTACTTC. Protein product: CASRAAQRTLNRGYF.

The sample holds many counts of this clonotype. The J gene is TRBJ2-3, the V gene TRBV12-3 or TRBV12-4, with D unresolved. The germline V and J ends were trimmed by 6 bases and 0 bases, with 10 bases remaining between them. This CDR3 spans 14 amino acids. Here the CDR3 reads CASRPRQSTDTQYF. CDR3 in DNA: TGTGCCAGCAGACCCCGCCAGAGCACAGATACGCAGTATTTT.

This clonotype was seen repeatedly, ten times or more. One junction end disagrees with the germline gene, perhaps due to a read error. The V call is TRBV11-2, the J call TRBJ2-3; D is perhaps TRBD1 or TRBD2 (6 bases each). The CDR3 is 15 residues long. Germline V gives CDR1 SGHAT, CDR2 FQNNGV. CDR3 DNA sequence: TGTGCCAGCAGCTTAAACTACGGGGGCTCAGATGCGCAGTATTTT. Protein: CASSLNYGGSDAQYF.

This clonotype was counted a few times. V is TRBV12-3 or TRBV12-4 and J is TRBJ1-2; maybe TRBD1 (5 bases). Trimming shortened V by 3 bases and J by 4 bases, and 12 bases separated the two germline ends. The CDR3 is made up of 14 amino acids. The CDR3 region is CASSLGGAIYGYTF. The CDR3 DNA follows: TGTGCCAGCAGTTTGGGAGGGGCCATCTATGGCTACACCTTC.

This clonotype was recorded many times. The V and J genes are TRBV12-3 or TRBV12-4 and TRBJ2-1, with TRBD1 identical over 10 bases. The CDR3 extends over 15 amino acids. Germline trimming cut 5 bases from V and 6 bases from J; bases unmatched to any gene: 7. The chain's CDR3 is CASSPRQGACNEQFF. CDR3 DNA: TGTGCCAGCAGTCCTCGACAGGGGGCGTGCAATGAGCAGTTCTTC.

The DNA of the CDR3 is TGTGCCAGCAGTGAAGAGCAAAGGAGCTACTACACTGAAGCTTTCTTT. It specifies CASSEEQRSYYTEAFF. The chain employs TRBV6-1 and TRBJ1-1; D is unresolved. V gave up 1 base and J gave up 3 bases, with 15 bases separating them. The CDR3 consists of 16 residues. Per germline, CDR1 MNHNS and CDR2 SASEGT.

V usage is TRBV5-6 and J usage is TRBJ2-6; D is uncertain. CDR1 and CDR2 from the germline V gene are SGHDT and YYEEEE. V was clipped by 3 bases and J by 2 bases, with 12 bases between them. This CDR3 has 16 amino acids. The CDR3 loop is CASSSLISPGANVLTF. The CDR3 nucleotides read TGTGCCAGCAGCTCGCTTATTTCGCCTGGGGCCAACGTCCTGACTTTC.

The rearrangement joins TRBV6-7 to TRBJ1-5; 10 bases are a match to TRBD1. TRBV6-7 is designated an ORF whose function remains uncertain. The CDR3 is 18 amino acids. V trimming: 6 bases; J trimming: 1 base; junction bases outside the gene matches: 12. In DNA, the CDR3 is TGTGCCAGCAGAGGGGGGACAGGGGAAGAGGGAAGCAATCAGCCCCAGCATTTT. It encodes CASRGGTGEEGSNQPQHF.

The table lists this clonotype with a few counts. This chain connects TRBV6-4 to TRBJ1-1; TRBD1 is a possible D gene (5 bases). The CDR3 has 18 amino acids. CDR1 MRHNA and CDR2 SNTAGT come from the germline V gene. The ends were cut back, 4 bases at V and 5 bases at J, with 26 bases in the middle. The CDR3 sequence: CASSGFLVGERPRTEAFF. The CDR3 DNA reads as TGTGCCAGCAGTGGATTTTTAGTAGGGGAAAGACCCCGGACTGAAGCTTTCTTT.

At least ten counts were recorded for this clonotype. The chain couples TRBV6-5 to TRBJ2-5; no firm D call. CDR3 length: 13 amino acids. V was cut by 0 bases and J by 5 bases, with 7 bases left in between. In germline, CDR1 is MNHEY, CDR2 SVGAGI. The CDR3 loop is CASSYSGWETQYF. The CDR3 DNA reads TGTGCCAGCAGTTACTCAGGGTGGGAGACCCAGTACTTC.

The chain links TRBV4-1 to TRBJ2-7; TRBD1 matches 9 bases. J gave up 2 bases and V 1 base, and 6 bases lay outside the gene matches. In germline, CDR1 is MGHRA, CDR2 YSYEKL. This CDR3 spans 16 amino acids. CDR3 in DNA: TGCGCCAGCAGCCAAGCGGGGGACAGGGCCACCTACGAGCAGTACTTC. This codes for CASSQAGDRATYEQYF.

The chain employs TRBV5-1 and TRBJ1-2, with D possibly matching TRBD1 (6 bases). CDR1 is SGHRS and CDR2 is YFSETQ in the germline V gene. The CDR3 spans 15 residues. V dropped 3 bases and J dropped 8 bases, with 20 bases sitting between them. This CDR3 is CASSYTTGADSGYTF. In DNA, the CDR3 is TGCGCCAGCAGCTATACAACGGGGGCTGACTCCGGCTACACCTTC.

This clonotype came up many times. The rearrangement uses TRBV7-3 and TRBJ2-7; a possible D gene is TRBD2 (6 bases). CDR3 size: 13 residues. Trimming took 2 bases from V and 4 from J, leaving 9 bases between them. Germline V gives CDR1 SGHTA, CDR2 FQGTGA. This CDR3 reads CASSLGLAYEQYF. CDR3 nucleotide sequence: TGTGCCAGCAGCTTAGGTCTAGCGTACGAGCAGTACTTC.

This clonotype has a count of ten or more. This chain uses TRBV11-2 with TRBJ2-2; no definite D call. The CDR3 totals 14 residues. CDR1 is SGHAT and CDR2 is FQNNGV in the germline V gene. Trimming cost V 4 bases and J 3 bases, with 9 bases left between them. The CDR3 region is CASSSKAYTGELFF. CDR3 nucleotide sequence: TGTGCCAGCAGCTCGAAAGCGTACACCGGGGAGCTGTTTTTT.

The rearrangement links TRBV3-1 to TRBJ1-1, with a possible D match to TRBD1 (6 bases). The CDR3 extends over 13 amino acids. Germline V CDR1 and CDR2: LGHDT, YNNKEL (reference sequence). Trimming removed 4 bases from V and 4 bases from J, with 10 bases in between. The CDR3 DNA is TGTGCCAGCAGCCGAACCAGGGGCACTGAAGCTTTCTTT. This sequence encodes CASSRTRGTEAFF.

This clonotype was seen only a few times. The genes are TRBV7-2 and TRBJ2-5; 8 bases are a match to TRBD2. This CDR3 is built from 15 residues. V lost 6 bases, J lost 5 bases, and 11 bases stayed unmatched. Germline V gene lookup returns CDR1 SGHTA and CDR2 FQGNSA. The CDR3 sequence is CASRFSGSISETQYF. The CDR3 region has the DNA TGTGCCAGCAGATTCAGCGGGAGTATCAGCGAGACCCAGTACTTC.

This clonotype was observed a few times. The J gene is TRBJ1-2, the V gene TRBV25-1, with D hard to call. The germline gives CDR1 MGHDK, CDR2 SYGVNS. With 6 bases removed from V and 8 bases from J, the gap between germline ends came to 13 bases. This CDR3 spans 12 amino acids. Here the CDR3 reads CASRPSSGGYTF. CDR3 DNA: TGTGCCAGCAGGCCCTCCAGTGGAGGCTACACCTTC.

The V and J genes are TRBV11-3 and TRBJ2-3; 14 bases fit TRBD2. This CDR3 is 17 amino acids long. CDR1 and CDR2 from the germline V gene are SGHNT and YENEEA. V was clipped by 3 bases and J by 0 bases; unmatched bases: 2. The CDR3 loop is CASSFRLAGGSTDTQYF. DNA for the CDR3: TGTGCCAGCAGCTTCCGACTAGCGGGGGGGAGCACAGATACGCAGTATTTT. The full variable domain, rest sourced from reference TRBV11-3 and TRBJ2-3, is EAGVVQSPRYKIIEKKQPVAFWCNPISGHNTLYWYLQNLGQGPELLIRYENEEAVDDSQLPKDRFSAERLKGVDSTLKIQPAELGDSAVYLCASSFRLAGGSTDTQYFGPGTRLTVL.

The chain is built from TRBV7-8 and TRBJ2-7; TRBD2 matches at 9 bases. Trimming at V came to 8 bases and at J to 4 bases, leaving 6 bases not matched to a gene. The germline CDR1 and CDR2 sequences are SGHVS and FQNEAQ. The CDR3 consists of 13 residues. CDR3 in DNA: TGTGCCAGCGGACTAGCGAGGGGGTACGAGCAGTACTTC. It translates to CASGLARGYEQYF.

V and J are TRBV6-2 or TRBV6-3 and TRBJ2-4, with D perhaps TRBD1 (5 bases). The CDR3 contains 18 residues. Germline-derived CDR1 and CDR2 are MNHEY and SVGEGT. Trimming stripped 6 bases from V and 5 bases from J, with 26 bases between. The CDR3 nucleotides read TGTGCCAGCAGAGGTGCGTTTAAGGGGAATGGTGCTGAAAACATTCAGTACTTC. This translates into CASRGAFKGNGAENIQYF.

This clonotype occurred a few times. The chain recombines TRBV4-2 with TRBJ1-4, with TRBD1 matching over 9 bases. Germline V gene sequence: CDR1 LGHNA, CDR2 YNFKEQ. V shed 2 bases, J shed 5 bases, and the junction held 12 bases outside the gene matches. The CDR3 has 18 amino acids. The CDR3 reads CASSQLGITGGSNEKLFF. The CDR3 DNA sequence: TGTGCCAGCAGCCAACTAGGAATTACAGGGGGCAGCAATGAAAAACTGTTTTTT.

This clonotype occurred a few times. The CDR3 is CATVDVGRSREQFF. The CDR3 nucleotides are TGTGCCACGGTTGACGTCGGTAGGAGCCGCGAGCAGTTCTTC. The chain recombines TRBV6-1 with TRBJ2-1, with D unclear. The CDR3 is 14 amino acids. V lost 10 bases, J lost 10 bases, and 23 bases lay in between. Germline-derived CDR1 and CDR2 are MNHNS and SASEGT.

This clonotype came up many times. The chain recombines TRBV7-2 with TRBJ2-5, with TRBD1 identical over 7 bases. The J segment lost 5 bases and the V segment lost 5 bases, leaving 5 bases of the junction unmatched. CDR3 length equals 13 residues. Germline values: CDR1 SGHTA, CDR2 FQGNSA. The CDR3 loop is CASSPDRRETQYF. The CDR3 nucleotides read TGTGCCAGCAGCCCGGACAGGCGGGAGACCCAGTACTTC.